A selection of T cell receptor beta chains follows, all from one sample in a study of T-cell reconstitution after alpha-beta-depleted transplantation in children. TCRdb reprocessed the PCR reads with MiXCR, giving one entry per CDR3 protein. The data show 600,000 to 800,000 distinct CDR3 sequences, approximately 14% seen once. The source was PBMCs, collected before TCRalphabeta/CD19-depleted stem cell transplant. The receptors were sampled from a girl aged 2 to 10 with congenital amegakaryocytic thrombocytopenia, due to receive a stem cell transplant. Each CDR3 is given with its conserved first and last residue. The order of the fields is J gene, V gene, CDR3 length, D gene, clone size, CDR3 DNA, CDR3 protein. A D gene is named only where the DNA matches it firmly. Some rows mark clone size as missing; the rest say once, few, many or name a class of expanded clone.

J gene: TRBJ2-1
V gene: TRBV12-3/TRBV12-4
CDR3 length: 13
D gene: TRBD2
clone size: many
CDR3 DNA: TGTGCCAGCAGTCCCGGACTAGTTGGTGAGCAGTTCTTC
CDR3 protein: CASSPGLVGEQFF

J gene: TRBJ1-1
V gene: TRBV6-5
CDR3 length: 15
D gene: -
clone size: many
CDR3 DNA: TGTGCCAGCAGCTACTCAGGGCGGGGGAACACTGAAGCTTTCTTT
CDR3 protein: CASSYSGRGNTEAFF

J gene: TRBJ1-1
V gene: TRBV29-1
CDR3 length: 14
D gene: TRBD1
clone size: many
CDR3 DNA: TGCAGCGTTCCTCGACAGGGGCGGACAACTGAAGCTTTCTTT
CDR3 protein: CSVPRQGRTTEAFF

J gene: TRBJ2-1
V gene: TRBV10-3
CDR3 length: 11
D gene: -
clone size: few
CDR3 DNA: TGTGCCATCAGGACTTTCAATGAGCAGTTCTTC
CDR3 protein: CAIRTFNEQFF

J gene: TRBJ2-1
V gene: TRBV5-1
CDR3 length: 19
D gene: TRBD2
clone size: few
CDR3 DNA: TGCGCCAGCAGCGGAGCCGGGACTAGCGTTTTAAGCTCCTACAATGAGCAGTTCTTC
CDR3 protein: CASSGAGTSVLSSYNEQFF

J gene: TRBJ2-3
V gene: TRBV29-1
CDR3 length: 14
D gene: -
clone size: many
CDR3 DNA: TGCAGCGTTGAAGGCCAACGGGCCCCCGATACGCAGTATTTT
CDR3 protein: CSVEGQRAPDTQYF

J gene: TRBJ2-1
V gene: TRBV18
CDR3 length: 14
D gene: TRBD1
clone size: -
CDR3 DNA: TGTGCCAGCTCACCCTGGGGCAGGGGGAATGAGCAGTTCTTC
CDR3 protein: CASSPWGRGNEQFF

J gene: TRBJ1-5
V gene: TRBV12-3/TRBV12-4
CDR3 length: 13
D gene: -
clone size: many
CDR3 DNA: TGTGCCAGCAGCATGGACAGTCCTGAGCCCCAGCATTTT
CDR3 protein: CASSMDSPEPQHF

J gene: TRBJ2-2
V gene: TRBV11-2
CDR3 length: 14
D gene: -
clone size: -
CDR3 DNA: TGTGCCAGCAGCTCGGGACAAACCACCGGGGAGCTGTTTTTT
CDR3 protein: CASSSGQTTGELFF

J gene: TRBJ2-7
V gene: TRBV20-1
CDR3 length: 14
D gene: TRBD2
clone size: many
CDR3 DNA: TGCAGTGCTAGAGATCCATGGACTAGATCCGAGCAGTACTTC
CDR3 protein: CSARDPWTRSEQYF

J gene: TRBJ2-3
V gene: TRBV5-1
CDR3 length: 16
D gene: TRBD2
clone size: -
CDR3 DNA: TGCGCCAGCAGCTTGGGTACGGGAGGAGGATCAGATACGCAGTATTTT
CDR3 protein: CASSLGTGGGSDTQYF

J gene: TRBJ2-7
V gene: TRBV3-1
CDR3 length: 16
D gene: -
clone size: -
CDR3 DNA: TGTGCCAGCAGCCAAGCTCTATTCGGGGCCTCCTACGAGCAGTACTTC
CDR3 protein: CASSQALFGASYEQYF

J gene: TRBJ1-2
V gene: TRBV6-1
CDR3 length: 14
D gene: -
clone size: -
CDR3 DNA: TGTGCCAGCAGTGGGGGGAGAGGGAACTATGGCTACACCTTC
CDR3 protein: CASSGGRGNYGYTF

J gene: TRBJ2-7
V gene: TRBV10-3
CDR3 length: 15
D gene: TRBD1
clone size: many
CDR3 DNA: TGTGCCATCAGTGCCTGGACAGGGCTATCCTACGAGCAGTACTTC
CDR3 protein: CAISAWTGLSYEQYF

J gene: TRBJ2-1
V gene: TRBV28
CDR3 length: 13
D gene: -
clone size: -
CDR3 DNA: TGTGCCAGTAAGACCAGCTCCTACAATGAGCAGTTCTTC
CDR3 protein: CASKTSSYNEQFF

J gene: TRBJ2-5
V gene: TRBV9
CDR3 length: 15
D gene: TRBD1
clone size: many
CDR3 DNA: TGTGCCAGCAGCGTAGGCCAGGGGGTCCAAGAGACCCAGTACTTC
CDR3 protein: CASSVGQGVQETQYF

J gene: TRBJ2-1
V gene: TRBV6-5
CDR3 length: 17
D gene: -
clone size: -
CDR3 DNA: TGTGCCAGCAGTTACACACCCGGGGGCTTCTCCTACAATGAGCAGTTCTTC
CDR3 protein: CASSYTPGGFSYNEQFF

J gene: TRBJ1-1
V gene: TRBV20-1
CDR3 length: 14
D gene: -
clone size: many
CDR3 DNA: TGCAGTGCTAGAGGGAACCAGGGACCGCGGGAAGCTTTCTTT
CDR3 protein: CSARGNQGPREAFF

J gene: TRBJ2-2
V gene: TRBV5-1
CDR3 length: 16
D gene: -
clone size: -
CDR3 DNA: TGCGCCAGCAGCTTAGGCGGACAGCGGAGCACCGGGGAGCTGTTTTTT
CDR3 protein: CASSLGGQRSTGELFF

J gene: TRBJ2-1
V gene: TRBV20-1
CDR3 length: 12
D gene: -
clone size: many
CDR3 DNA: TGCAGTGCTAGCGTCGCTCAGAATGAGCAGTTCTTC
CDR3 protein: CSASVAQNEQFF

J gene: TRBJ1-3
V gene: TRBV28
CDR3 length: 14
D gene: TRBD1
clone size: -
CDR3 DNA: TGTGCCAGCAGCCGGGACAGGGAAGGAAACACCATATATTTT
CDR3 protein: CASSRDREGNTIYF

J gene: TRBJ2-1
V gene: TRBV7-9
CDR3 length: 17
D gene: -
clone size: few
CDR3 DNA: TGTGCCAGCAGCTTTTACTCGGGGGAGAGCTCCTACAATGAGCAGTTCTTC
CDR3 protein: CASSFYSGESSYNEQFF

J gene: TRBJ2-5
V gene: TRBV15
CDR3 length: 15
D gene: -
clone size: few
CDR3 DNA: TGTGCCACCAGCAGAGTCGACAGCCTGCAAGAGACCCAGTACTTC
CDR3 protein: CATSRVDSLQETQYF

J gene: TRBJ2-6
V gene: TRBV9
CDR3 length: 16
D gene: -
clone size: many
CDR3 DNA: TGTGCCAGCAGCGAGGAGGTACTCTCTGGGGCCAACGTCCTGACTTTC
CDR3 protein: CASSEEVLSGANVLTF

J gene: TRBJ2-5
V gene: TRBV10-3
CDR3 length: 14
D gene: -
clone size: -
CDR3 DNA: TGTGCCATCAGTGAGGGACGGGAGTCAGAGACCCAGTACTTC
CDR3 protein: CAISEGRESETQYF

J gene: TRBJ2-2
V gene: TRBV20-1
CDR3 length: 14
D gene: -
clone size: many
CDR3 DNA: TGCAGTGCTACTCTCCGGGGATACACCGGGGAGCTGTTTTTT
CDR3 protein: CSATLRGYTGELFF

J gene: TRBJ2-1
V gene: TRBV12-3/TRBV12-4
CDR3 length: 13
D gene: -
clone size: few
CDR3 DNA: TGTGCCAGCAGTTCTGGCGGGAACAGTGAGCAGTTCTTC
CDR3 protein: CASSSGGNSEQFF

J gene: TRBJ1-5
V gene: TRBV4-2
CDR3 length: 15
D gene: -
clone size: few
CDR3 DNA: TGTGCCAGCAGCCAAGAAGAAGATTGGATTCAGCCCCAGCATTTT
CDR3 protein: CASSQEEDWIQPQHF

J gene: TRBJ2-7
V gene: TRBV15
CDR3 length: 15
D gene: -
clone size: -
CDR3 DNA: TGTGCCACCAGCAGACAAGGGGGATCCTCCTACGAGCAGTACTTC
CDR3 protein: CATSRQGGSSYEQYF

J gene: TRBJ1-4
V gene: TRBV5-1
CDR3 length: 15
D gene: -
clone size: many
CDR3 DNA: TGCGCCAGCAGCTTCAGCAGGGAGGCTAGTGAAAAACTGTTTTTT
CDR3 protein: CASSFSREASEKLFF

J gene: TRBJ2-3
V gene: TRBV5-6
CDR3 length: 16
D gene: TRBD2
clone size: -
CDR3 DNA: TGTGCCAGCAGCTTTCTAGCGGACCTTCTCACAGATACGCAGTATTTT
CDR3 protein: CASSFLADLLTDTQYF

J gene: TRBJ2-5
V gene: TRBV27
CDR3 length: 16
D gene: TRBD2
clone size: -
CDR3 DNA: TGTGCCAGCAGTTTTGTTGGGGCGGGAGATGCAGAGACCCAGTACTTC
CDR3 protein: CASSFVGAGDAETQYF

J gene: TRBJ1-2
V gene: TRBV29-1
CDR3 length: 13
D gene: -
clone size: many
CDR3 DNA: TGCAGCGTTGAAGAAATGGGTAACTATGGCTACACCTTC
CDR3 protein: CSVEEMGNYGYTF

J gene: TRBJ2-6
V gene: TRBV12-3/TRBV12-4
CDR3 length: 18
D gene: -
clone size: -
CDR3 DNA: TGTGCCAGCAGTATCCCCCGGATTAGGAACTCTGGGGCCAACGTCCTGACTTTC
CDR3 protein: CASSIPRIRNSGANVLTF